This T cell receptor (beta chain) came from a study of T cells after yellow fever vaccination. Study-level points and caveats: Post-booster repertoires again held most primary-vaccination clones (roughly 95% CD4, around 90% CD8). The secondary response showed a weaker magnitude and a faster peak, day 5 versus 15.

The table lists this clonotype with many counts. Its target is unknown. The CDR3 has 12 residues. V lost 8 bases and J lost 5; bases outside the gene matches: 3. Germline CDR1 ENHRY, CDR2 SYGVKD. TCR cDNA was made by 5'RACE template switching, adding a universal primer site and UMIs. A single record per CDR3 protein comes from TCRdb applying MiXCR to the 5' RACE reads. The sample has 500,000 to 650,000 distinct CDR3 sequences, over 9% seen once. This chain joins TRBV10-3 and TRBJ2-1; 7 positions agree with TRBD2. Source: PBMCs, taken on the day of the yellow fever booster vaccination. This TCR was recovered from a man aged 25 to 40 who received the YFV17D yellow fever vaccine. Written as DNA, the CDR3 is TGTGCCATCGCGGGAGCTGACAATGAGCAGTTCTTC. Translated: CAIAGADNEQFF.